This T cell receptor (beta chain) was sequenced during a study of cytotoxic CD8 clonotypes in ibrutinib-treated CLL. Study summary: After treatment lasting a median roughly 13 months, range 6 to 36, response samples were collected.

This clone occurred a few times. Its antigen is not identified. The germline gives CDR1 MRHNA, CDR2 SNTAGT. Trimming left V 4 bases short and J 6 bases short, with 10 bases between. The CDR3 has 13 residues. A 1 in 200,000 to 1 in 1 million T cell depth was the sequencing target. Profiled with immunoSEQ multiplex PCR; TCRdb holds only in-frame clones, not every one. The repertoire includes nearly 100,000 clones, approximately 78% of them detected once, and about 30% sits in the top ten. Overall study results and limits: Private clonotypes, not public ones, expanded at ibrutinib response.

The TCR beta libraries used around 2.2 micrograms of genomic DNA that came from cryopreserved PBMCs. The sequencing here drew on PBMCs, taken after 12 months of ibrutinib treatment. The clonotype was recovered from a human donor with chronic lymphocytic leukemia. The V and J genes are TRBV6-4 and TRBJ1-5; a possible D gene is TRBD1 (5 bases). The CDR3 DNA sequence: TGTGCCAGCAGTGTGGGGGTAGGTCAGCCCCAGCATTTT. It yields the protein CASSVGVGQPQHF.